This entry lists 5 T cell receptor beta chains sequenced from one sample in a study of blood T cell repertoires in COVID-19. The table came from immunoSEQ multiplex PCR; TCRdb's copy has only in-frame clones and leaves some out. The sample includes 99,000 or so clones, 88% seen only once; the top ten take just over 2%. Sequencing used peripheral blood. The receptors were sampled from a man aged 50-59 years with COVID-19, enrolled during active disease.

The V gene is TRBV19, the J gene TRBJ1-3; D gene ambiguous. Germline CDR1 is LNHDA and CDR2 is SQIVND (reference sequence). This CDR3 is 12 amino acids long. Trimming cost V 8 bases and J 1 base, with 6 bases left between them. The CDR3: CASGSSGNTIYF. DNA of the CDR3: TGTGCCAGTGGCTCTTCTGGAAACACCATATATTTT.

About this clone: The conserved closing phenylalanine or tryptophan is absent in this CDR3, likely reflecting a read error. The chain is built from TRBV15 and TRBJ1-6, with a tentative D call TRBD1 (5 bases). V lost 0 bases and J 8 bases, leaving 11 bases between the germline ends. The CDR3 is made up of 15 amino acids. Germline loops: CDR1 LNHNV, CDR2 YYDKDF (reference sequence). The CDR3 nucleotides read TGTGCCACCAGCAGAGATTTGGCAGGGTATTCACCCCTCCACTCT. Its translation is CATSRDLAGYSPLHS.

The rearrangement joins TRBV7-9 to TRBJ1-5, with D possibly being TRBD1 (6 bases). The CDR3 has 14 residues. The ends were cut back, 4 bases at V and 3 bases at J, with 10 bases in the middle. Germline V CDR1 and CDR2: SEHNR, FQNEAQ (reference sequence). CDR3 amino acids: CASSSDRFNQPQHF. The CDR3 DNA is TGTGCCAGCAGCTCCGACAGGTTCAATCAGCCCCAGCATTTT.

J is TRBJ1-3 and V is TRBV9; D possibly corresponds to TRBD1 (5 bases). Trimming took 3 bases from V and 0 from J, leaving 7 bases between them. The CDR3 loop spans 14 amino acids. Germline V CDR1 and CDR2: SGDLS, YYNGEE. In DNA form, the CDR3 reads TGTGCCAGCAGCGACAGGAACTCTGGAAACACCATATATTTT. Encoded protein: CASSDRNSGNTIYF.

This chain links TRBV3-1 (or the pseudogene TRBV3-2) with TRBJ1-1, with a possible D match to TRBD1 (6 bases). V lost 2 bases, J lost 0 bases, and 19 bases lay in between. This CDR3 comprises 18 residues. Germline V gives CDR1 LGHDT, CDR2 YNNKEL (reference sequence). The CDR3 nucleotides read TGTGCCAGCAGCCAAACTTTAACAGGGAATAGGATGAACACTGAAGCTTTCTTT. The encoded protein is CASSQTLTGNRMNTEAFF.